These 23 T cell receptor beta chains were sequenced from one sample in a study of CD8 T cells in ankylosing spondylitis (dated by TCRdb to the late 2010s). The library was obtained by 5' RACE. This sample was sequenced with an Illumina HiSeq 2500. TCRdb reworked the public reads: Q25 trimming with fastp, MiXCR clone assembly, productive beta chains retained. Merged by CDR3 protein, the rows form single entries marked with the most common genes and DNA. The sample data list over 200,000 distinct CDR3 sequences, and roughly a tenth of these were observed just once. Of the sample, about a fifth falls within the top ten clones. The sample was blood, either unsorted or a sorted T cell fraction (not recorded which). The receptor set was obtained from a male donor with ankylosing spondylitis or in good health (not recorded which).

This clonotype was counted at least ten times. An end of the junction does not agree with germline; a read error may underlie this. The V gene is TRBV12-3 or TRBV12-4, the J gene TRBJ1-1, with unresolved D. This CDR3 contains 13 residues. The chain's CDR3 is CASSLNRNTEAFF. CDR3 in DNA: TGCGCCAGCAGCCTGAACAGGAACACTGAAGCTTTCTTT.

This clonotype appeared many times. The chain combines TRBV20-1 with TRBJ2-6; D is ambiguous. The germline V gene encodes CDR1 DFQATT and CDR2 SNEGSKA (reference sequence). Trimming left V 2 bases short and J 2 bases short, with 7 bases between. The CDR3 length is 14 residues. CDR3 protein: CSARSVTGANVLTF. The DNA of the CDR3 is TGCAGTGCTAGATCGGTGACTGGGGCCAACGTCCTGACTTTC.

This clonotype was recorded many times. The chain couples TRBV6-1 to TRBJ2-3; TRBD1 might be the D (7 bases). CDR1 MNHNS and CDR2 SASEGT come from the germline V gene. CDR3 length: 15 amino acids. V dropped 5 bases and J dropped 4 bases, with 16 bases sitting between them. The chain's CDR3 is CASSQGGRVPDTQYF. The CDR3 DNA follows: TGTGCCAGCAGTCAGGGGGGCCGCGTTCCAGATACGCAGTATTTT.

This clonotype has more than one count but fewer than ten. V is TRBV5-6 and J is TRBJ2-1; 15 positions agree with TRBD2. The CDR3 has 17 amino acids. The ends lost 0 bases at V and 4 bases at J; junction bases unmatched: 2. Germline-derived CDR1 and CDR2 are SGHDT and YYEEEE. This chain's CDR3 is CASSLGGTSGGYNEQFF. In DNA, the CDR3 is TGTGCCAGCAGCTTGGGGGGGACTAGCGGGGGGTACAATGAGCAGTTCTTC.

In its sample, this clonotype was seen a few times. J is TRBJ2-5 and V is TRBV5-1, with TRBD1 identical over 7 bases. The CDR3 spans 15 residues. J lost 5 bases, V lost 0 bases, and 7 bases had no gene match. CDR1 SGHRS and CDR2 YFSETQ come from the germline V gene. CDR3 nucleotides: TGCGCCAGCAGCTTGGAGCGTGGACAGGCGGAGACCCAGTACTTC. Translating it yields CASSLERGQAETQYF.

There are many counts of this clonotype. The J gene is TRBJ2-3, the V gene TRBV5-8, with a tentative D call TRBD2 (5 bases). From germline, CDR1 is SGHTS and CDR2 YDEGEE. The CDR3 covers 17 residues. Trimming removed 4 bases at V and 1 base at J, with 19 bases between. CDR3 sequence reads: CASSPLAMTTGTDTQYF. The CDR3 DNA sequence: TGTGCCAGCAGCCCGCTAGCCATGACAACCGGCACAGATACGCAGTATTTT.

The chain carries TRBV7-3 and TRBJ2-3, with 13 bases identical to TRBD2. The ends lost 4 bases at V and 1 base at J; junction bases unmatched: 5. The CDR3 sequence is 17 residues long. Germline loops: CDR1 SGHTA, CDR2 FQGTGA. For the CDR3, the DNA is TGTGCCAGCAGCTCGGGACTAGCGGGGCTCCGCACAGATACGCAGTATTTT. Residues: CASSSGLAGLRTDTQYF.

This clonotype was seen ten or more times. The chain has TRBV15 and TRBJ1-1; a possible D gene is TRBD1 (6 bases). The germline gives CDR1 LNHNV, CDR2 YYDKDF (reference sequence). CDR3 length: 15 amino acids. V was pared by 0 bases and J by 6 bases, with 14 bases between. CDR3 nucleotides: TGTGCCACCAGCAGAGAGCGGACAGCAGGGGCTGAAGCTTTCTTT. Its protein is CATSRERTAGAEAFF.

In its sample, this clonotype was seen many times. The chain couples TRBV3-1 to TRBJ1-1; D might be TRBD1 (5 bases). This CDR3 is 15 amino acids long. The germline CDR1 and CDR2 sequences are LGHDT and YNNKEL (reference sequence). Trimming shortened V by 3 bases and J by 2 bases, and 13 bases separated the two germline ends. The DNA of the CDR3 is TGTGCCAGCAGCCACGGGGACGGAGACAACACTGAAGCTTTCTTT. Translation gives CASSHGDGDNTEAFF.

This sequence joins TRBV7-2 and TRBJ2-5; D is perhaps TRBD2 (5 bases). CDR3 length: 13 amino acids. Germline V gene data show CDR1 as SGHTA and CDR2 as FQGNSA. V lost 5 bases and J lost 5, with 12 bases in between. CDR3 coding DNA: TGTGCCAGCAGCGTGTGGACTGCCGAGACCCAGTACTTC. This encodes CASSVWTAETQYF.

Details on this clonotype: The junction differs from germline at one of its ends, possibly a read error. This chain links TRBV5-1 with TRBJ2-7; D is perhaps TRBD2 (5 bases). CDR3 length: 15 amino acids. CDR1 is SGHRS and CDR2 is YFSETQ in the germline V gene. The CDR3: CASSLEADGPYEQYF. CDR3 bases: TGCGCCAGCAGTTTGGAGGCCGACGGACCCTACGAGCAGTACTTC.

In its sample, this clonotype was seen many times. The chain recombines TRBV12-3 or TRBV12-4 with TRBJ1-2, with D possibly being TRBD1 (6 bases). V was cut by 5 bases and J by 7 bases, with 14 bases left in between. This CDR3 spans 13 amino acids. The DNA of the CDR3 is TGTGCCAGCAGTCGAAGGGGGACTGGTGGCTACACCTTC. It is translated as CASSRRGTGGYTF.

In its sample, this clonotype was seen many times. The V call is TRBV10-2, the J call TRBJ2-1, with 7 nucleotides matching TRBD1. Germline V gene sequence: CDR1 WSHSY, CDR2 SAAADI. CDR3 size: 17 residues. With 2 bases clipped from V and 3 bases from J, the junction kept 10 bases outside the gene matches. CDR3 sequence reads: CASSEAPGQRLYNEQFF. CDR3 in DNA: TGCGCCAGCAGTGAGGCGCCGGGACAGAGACTCTACAATGAGCAGTTCTTC.

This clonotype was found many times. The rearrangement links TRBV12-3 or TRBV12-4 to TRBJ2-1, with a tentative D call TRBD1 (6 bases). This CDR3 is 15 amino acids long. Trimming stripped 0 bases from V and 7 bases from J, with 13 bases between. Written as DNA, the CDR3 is TGTGCCAGCAGTTTAGCGGGCCTCAGGGGTAATGAGCAGTTCTTC. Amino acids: CASSLAGLRGNEQFF.

CDR3 bases: TGTGCCAGCAGCCCGACAGGGAACCAAGAGACCCAGTACTTC. Its translation is CASSPTGNQETQYF. This sequence joins TRBV7-3 and TRBJ2-5, with TRBD1 matching 7 bases. The CDR3 contains 14 residues. Germline V lookup: CDR1 SGHTA, CDR2 FQGTGA. The V gene end was trimmed by 5 bases and the J gene end by 0 bases; junction bases not matched to a gene: 3.

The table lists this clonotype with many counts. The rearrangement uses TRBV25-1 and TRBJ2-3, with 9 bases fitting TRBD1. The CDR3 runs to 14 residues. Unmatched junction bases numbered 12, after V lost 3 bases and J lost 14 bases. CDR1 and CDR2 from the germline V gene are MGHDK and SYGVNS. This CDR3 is CASSDPGQGILLYF. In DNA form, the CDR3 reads TGTGCCAGCAGTGACCCGGGACAGGGAATTTTGTTGTATTTT.

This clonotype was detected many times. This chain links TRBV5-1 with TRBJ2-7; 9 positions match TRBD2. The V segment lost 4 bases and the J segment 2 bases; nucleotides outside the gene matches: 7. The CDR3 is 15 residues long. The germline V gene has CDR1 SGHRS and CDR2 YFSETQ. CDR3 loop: CASSLRSGGTYEQYF. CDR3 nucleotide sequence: TGCGCCAGCAGCCTACGCAGCGGGGGGACCTACGAGCAGTACTTC. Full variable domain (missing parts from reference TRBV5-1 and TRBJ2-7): KAGVTQTPRYLIKTRGQQVTLSCSPISGHRSVSWYQQTPGQGLQFLFEYFSETQRNKGNFPGRFSGRQFSNSRSEMNVSTLELGDSALYLCASSLRSGGTYEQYFGPGTRLTVT.

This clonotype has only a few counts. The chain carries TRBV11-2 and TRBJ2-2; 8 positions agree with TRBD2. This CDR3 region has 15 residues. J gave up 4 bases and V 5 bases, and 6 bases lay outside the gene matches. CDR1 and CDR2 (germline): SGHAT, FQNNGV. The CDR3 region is CASSPWSGGTGELFF. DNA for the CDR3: TGTGCCAGCAGCCCGTGGAGCGGGGGCACCGGGGAGCTGTTTTTT.

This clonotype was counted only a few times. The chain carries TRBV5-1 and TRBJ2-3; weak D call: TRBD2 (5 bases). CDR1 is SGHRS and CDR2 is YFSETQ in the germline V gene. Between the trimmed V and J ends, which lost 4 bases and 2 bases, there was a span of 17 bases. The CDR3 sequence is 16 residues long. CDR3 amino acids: CASSGRSGTNTDTQYF. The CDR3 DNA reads TGCGCCAGCAGCGGCCGTTCGGGAACGAACACAGATACGCAGTATTTT. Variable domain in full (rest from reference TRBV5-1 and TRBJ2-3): KAGVTQTPRYLIKTRGQQVTLSCSPISGHRSVSWYQQTPGQGLQFLFEYFSETQRNKGNFPGRFSGRQFSNSRSEMNVSTLELGDSALYLCASSGRSGTNTDTQYFGPGTRLTVL.

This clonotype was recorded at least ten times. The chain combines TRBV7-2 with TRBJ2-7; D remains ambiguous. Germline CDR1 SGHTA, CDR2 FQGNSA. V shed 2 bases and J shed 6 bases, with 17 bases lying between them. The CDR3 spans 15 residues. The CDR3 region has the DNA TGTGCCAGCAGCTTAAGGGATCGAACCCACGGCGAGCAGTACTTC. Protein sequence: CASSLRDRTHGEQYF.

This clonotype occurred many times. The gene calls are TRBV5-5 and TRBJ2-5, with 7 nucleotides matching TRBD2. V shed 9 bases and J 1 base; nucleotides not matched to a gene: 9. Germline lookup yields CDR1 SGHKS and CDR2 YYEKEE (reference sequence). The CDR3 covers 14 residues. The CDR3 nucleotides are TGTGCCATCCCTGGGGGACTACCCCAAGAGACCCAGTACTTC. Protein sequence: CAIPGGLPQETQYF.

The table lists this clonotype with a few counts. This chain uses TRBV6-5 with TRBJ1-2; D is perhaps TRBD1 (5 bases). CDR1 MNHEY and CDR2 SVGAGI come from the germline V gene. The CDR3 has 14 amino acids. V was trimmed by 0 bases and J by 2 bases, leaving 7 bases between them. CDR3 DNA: TGTGCCAGCAGTTACTCTAGACAGAACTATGGCTACACCTTC. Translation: CASSYSRQNYGYTF.

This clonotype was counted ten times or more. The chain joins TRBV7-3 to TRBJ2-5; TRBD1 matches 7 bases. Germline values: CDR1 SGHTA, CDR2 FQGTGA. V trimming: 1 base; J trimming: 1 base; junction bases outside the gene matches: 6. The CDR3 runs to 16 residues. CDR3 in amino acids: CASSLNTGVPQETQYF. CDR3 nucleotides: TGTGCCAGCAGCTTAAATACAGGGGTCCCCCAAGAGACCCAGTACTTC.